A selection of T cell receptor beta chains follows, all from one sample in a study of regulatory T cells in long-lasting Graves disease. TCRdb re-analysed the multiplex PCR reads in MiXCR, keeping a single row per CDR3 protein. This table has around 400,000 distinct CDR3 sequences, roughly 16% appearing once. The sample here was peripheral blood mononuclear cells (PBMCs), taken at new diagnosis, from a patient treated with antithyroid drugs. These receptors originate from a female donor with Graves disease. The CDR3 runs from the conserved cysteine through the conserved F or W. D genes are given only for firm matches. Rows give clone size only sometimes, using once, few, many, or a class for an expanded clone.

D	J	size	V	DNA	CDR3
.	TRBJ2-7	many	TRBV7-2	TGTGCCAGCAGCTTAAATGGTGTGTCAGGGGCTAGCTCCTACGAGCAGTACTTC	CASSLNGVSGASSYEQYF
.	TRBJ2-1	few	TRBV12-5	TGTGCTAGTGGTTTGCTACCCGACTACAATGAGCAGTTCTTC	CASGLLPDYNEQFF
.	TRBJ1-4	many	TRBV7-9	TGTGCCAGCAGCTTCGGTCTAGAAAAACTGTTTTTT	CASSFGLEKLFF
.	TRBJ1-5	many	TRBV30	TGTGCCTGGAGTGCTGGTAGCAATCAGCCCCAGCATTTT	CAWSAGSNQPQHF
TRBD1	TRBJ1-6	many	TRBV4-3	TGCGCCAGCAGCCAAGATCCAGGGGGCAATTCACCCCTCCACTTT	CASSQDPGGNSPLHF
TRBD1	TRBJ1-2	.	TRBV10-3	TGTGCCATCAAAGGACAGGGGGGTGACTATGGCTACACCTTC	CAIKGQGGDYGYTF
.	TRBJ1-5	.	TRBV27	TGTGCCAGCAGTTTGAACGGATCTAATCAGCCCCAGCATTTT	CASSLNGSNQPQHF
.	TRBJ2-5	many	TRBV7-7	TGTGCCAGCAGCTTCCAAGCAGGGGAAGAGACCCAGTACTTC	CASSFQAGEETQYF
.	TRBJ1-1	many	TRBV6-2/TRBV6-3	TGTGCCAGCAAGCTGCTGGGGGCTGGCACTGAAGCTTTCTTT	CASKLLGAGTEAFF
.	TRBJ1-2	many	TRBV11-2	TGTGCCAGCAGCAGTCCCAGGCTGGGGCTGGGGGGCTACACCTTC	CASSSPRLGLGGYTF
.	TRBJ1-1	many	TRBV11-1	TGTGCCAGCAGCCGAACAGGGACGTCTGGCACTGAAGCTTTCTTT	CASSRTGTSGTEAFF